Listed below are T cell receptor beta chains from one sample, sequenced in a study of blood T cell repertoires in COVID-19. TCRdb's table, derived via immunoSEQ multiplex PCR, lists solely in-frame clones and lacks some. The data contain 100,000 to 150,000 clones, around 85% of them singletons. The sample consisted of peripheral blood. The origin of the receptors is a man aged 25-45 years with COVID-19, enrolled during active disease. The CDR3 runs from the conserved cysteine through the conserved F or W. The D gene is left open where the match is weak. Size values are once, few and many counts, or a class for expanded clones, and some rows have none.

V gene: TRBV4-1
J gene: TRBJ1-5
D gene: .
clone size: few
CDR3 protein: CASSQGPGWSNQPQHF
CDR3 DNA: TGCGCCAGCAGCCAAGGTCCGGGGTGGAGCAATCAGCCCCAGCATTTT

V gene: TRBV29-1
J gene: TRBJ2-3
D gene: .
clone size: .
CDR3 protein: CSVVMGRGSTDTQYF
CDR3 DNA: TGCAGCGTTGTTATGGGGAGAGGGAGCACAGATACGCAGTATTTT

V gene: TRBV4-1
J gene: TRBJ2-5
D gene: TRBD1
clone size: .
CDR3 protein: CASSQEDRGRETQYF
CDR3 DNA: TGCGCCAGCAGCCAAGAGGACAGGGGAAGAGAGACCCAGTACTTC

V gene: TRBV6-5
J gene: TRBJ1-2
D gene: .
clone size: .
CDR3 protein: CASSKEARGVGGYTF
CDR3 DNA: TGTGCCAGCAGTAAGGAGGCCAGGGGCGTGGGGGGCTACACCTTC

V gene: TRBV7-6
J gene: TRBJ2-5
D gene: TRBD2
clone size: .
CDR3 protein: CASSHLASGSRETQYF
CDR3 DNA: TGTGCCAGCAGCCACTTGGCTAGCGGGAGCCGAGAGACCCAGTACTTC

V gene: TRBV29-1
J gene: TRBJ1-2
D gene: .
clone size: once
CDR3 protein: CSVGEGENYGYTF
CDR3 DNA: TGCAGCGTTGGGGAAGGGGAAAACTATGGCTACACCTTC

V gene: TRBV4-1
J gene: TRBJ2-7
D gene: TRBD2
clone size: few
CDR3 protein: CASRASGRSYEQYF
CDR3 DNA: TGCGCCAGCAGGGCTAGCGGGAGATCCTACGAGCAGTACTTC

V gene: TRBV18
J gene: TRBJ1-6
D gene: TRBD1
clone size: .
CDR3 protein: CASSPLQGANSPLHF
CDR3 DNA: TGTGCCAGCTCACCTCTACAGGGGGCTAATTCACCCCTCCACTTT

V gene: TRBV20-1
J gene: TRBJ1-2
D gene: .
clone size: .
CDR3 protein: CSASPLIGVSYGYTF
CDR3 DNA: TGCAGTGCTAGTCCGTTGATAGGGGTTAGCTATGGCTACACCTTC

V gene: TRBV5-6
J gene: TRBJ1-3
D gene: .
clone size: few
CDR3 protein: CASSLDPGGSGNTIYF
CDR3 DNA: TGTGCCAGCAGCTTGGATCCCGGGGGGTCTGGAAACACCATATATTTT

V gene: TRBV29-1
J gene: TRBJ1-1
D gene: .
clone size: .
CDR3 protein: CSVHAGGEAFF
CDR3 DNA: TGCAGCGTCCACGCGGGAGGGGAAGCTTTCTTT

V gene: TRBV28
J gene: TRBJ2-3
D gene: .
clone size: .
CDR3 protein: CASSLVNQGTQYF
CDR3 DNA: TGTGCCAGCAGTTTAGTAAATCAGGGTACGCAGTATTTT

V gene: TRBV28
J gene: TRBJ2-3
D gene: .
clone size: .
CDR3 protein: CASSFGFSDTQYF
CDR3 DNA: TGTGCCAGCAGTTTCGGGTTCTCAGATACGCAGTATTTT

V gene: TRBV6-5
J gene: TRBJ1-2
D gene: TRBD1
clone size: .
CDR3 protein: CASSYNGGQGVGYTF
CDR3 DNA: TGTGCCAGCAGTTACAACGGAGGACAGGGGGTAGGCTACACCTTC

V gene: TRBV2
J gene: TRBJ1-2
D gene: TRBD1
clone size: .
CDR3 protein: CASSEAVSQGARYTF
CDR3 DNA: TGTGCCAGCAGTGAAGCGGTATCACAGGGGGCGCGCTACACCTTC

V gene: TRBV27
J gene: TRBJ2-5
D gene: .
clone size: .
CDR3 protein: CASSFLGAAQTQYF
CDR3 DNA: TGTGCCAGCAGTTTCCTAGGGGCCGCCCAGACCCAGTACTTC

V gene: TRBV5-1
J gene: TRBJ2-6
D gene: .
clone size: .
CDR3 protein: CASSQLTGPRRANVLTF
CDR3 DNA: TGCGCCAGCAGCCAGCTTACAGGGCCGCGGAGGGCCAACGTCCTGACTTTC

V gene: TRBV18
J gene: TRBJ2-1
D gene: .
clone size: .
CDR3 protein: CASSPGQINEQFF
CDR3 DNA: TGTGCCAGCTCACCCGGACAAATCAATGAGCAGTTCTTC

V gene: TRBV4-3
J gene: TRBJ1-5
D gene: .
clone size: .
CDR3 protein: CASSPFPRGGSNQPQHF
CDR3 DNA: TGCGCCAGCAGCCCGTTCCCCCGGGGGGGTAGTAATCAGCCCCAGCATTTT

V gene: TRBV6-2/TRBV6-3
J gene: TRBJ2-5
D gene: .
clone size: .
CDR3 protein: CASSYPGEQETQYF
CDR3 DNA: TGTGCCAGCAGTTACCCAGGGGAACAAGAGACCCAGTACTTC

V gene: TRBV9
J gene: TRBJ2-3
D gene: TRBD2
clone size: .
CDR3 protein: CASSVSGTSGDTQYF
CDR3 DNA: TGTGCCAGCAGCGTAAGTGGGACTAGCGGAGATACGCAGTATTTT

V gene: TRBV4-1
J gene: TRBJ2-7
D gene: .
clone size: .
CDR3 protein: CASSQESTGGLDAGARGEQYF
CDR3 DNA: TGCGCCAGCAGCCAAGAATCGACCGGGGGGCTTGACGCGGGAGCCCGGGGCGAGCAGTACTTC

V gene: TRBV20-1
J gene: TRBJ2-3
D gene: .
clone size: .
CDR3 protein: CSASSGTGRGTDTQYF
CDR3 DNA: TGCAGTGCTAGTAGTGGTACGGGTCGGGGCACAGATACGCAGTATTTT

V gene: TRBV5-1
J gene: TRBJ1-1
D gene: .
clone size: .
CDR3 protein: CASSLDRATEAFF
CDR3 DNA: TGCGCCAGCAGCTTGGACAGGGCCACTGAAGCTTTCTTT

V gene: TRBV5-5
J gene: TRBJ1-1
D gene: .
clone size: once
CDR3 protein: CASSLEGLGNTEAFF
CDR3 DNA: TGTGCCAGCAGCTTGGAGGGACTGGGGAACACTGAAGCTTTCTTT

V gene: TRBV19
J gene: TRBJ2-1
D gene: .
clone size: .
CDR3 protein: CASSMVRNSYNEQFF
CDR3 DNA: TGTGCCAGTAGTATGGTCAGAAACTCCTACAATGAGCAGTTCTTC

V gene: TRBV28
J gene: TRBJ1-6
D gene: .
clone size: .
CDR3 protein: CASSFRDFSSPLHF
CDR3 DNA: TGTGCCAGCAGTTTCAGAGACTTTAGTTCACCCCTCCACTTT

V gene: TRBV19
J gene: TRBJ1-1
D gene: TRBD1
clone size: .
CDR3 protein: CASNSNQGALGTEAFF
CDR3 DNA: TGTGCCAGTAACTCAAATCAGGGGGCGTTGGGTACTGAAGCTTTCTTT

V gene: TRBV29-1
J gene: TRBJ2-1
D gene: TRBD2
clone size: .
CDR3 protein: CSVRPGLVYNEQFF
CDR3 DNA: TGCAGCGTTAGACCGGGACTAGTCTACAATGAGCAGTTCTTC

V gene: TRBV25-1
J gene: TRBJ2-5
D gene: .
clone size: .
CDR3 protein: CASSAQSGQQETQYF
CDR3 DNA: TGTGCCAGCAGTGCCCAAAGCGGACAGCAAGAGACCCAGTACTTC

V gene: TRBV25-1
J gene: TRBJ2-2
D gene: .
clone size: .
CDR3 protein: CASSEDLTGPGELFF
CDR3 DNA: TGTGCCAGCAGCGAGGACCTTACAGGGCCCGGGGAGCTGTTTTTT

V gene: TRBV7-9
J gene: TRBJ2-7
D gene: .
clone size: many
CDR3 protein: CASSSDRIRGYEQYF
CDR3 DNA: TGTGCCAGCAGCTCAGACAGGATAAGAGGCTACGAGCAGTACTTC

V gene: TRBV18
J gene: TRBJ1-3
D gene: .
clone size: .
CDR3 protein: CASSPRDGSSGNTIYF
CDR3 DNA: TGTGCCAGCTCTCCCAGGGATGGGTCGTCTGGAAACACCATATATTTT

V gene: TRBV6-2/TRBV6-3
J gene: TRBJ1-2
D gene: TRBD1
clone size: .
CDR3 protein: CASSRDRVGYGYTF
CDR3 DNA: TGTGCCAGCAGTCGGGACAGGGTCGGCTATGGCTACACCTTC

V gene: TRBV7-9
J gene: TRBJ1-2
D gene: .
clone size: .
CDR3 protein: CASSPWTNYGYTF
CDR3 DNA: TGTGCCAGCAGCCCCTGGACAAACTATGGCTACACCTTC

V gene: TRBV29-1
J gene: TRBJ2-3
D gene: TRBD1
clone size: .
CDR3 protein: CSVSPGTGADTQYF
CDR3 DNA: TGCAGCGTTAGTCCCGGGACAGGGGCAGATACGCAGTATTTT

V gene: TRBV18
J gene: TRBJ1-5
D gene: .
clone size: .
CDR3 protein: CASSQDGGSQPQHF
CDR3 DNA: TGTGCCAGCTCACAGGACGGGGGGAGTCAGCCCCAGCATTTT

V gene: TRBV30
J gene: TRBJ1-1
D gene: .
clone size: .
CDR3 protein: CAWSVWGGAEAFF
CDR3 DNA: TGTGCCTGGAGTGTATGGGGGGGGGCTGAAGCTTTCTTT

V gene: TRBV28
J gene: TRBJ2-7
D gene: .
clone size: once
CDR3 protein: CASSLTTGSEQYF
CDR3 DNA: TGTGCCAGCAGCTTAACAACAGGTTCCGAGCAGTACTTC

V gene: TRBV7-8
J gene: TRBJ2-1
D gene: .
clone size: .
CDR3 protein: CASSLTGNSGNEQFF
CDR3 DNA: TGTGCCAGCAGCTTAACGGGAAACTCGGGGAATGAGCAGTTCTTC

V gene: TRBV3-1/TRBV3-2
J gene: TRBJ2-6
D gene: .
clone size: .
CDR3 protein: CASSLGGGSGANVLTF
CDR3 DNA: TGTGCCAGCAGCCTAGGGGGGGGCTCTGGGGCCAACGTCCTGACTTTC

V gene: TRBV7-9
J gene: TRBJ1-1
D gene: .
clone size: .
CDR3 protein: CASSLAEGANTEAFF
CDR3 DNA: TGTGCCAGCAGCTTAGCAGAGGGAGCGAACACTGAAGCTTTCTTT

V gene: TRBV28
J gene: TRBJ1-6
D gene: TRBD1
clone size: .
CDR3 protein: CASSFDGTANSPLHF
CDR3 DNA: TGTGCCAGCAGTTTCGATGGGACAGCAAATTCACCCCTCCACTTT

V gene: TRBV4-2
J gene: TRBJ2-3
D gene: .
clone size: .
CDR3 protein: CASSQDRVERTDTQYF
CDR3 DNA: TGTGCCAGCAGCCAAGATCGTGTGGAGCGGACAGATACGCAGTATTTT

V gene: TRBV25-1
J gene: TRBJ1-2
D gene: TRBD1
clone size: .
CDR3 protein: CASSETRTGPDYGYTF
CDR3 DNA: TGTGCCAGCAGTGAAACGCGGACAGGTCCTGACTATGGCTACACCTTC

V gene: TRBV28
J gene: TRBJ2-2
D gene: .
clone size: .
CDR3 protein: CASSLGGQNTGELFF
CDR3 DNA: TGTGCCAGCAGTTTAGGGGGACAGAACACCGGGGAGCTGTTTTTT

V gene: TRBV7-8
J gene: TRBJ2-7
D gene: TRBD1
clone size: once
CDR3 protein: CASSYSPGTGSSYEQYF
CDR3 DNA: TGTGCCAGCAGCTACAGCCCCGGGACAGGTAGCTCCTACGAGCAGTACTTC